These 26 T cell receptor beta chains share one sample of origin, sequenced in a study of blood T cells in healthy people across ages (dated by TCRdb to between 2014 and 2017). The library came from 5' RACE. Sequencing relied on an Illumina HiSeq 2500. A second PCR of roughly 6 to 12 cycles was run with a J-beta primer mix and a sample-barcoded 5' primer. TCRdb itself trimmed the public reads at Q25 with fastp, ran MiXCR and retained productive beta chains. Identical CDR3 proteins give one entry, which carries the most common genes and DNA. A total of 800,000 to 1,300,000 distinct CDR3 sequences appear in this sample, 25% of them only once. The biggest ten clones account for around 0.75% of the sample. A further study also used this sample, focusing on T cells of mothers and their children.

What was sequenced was blood. The receptors were gathered from a girl aged 2 to 10 in good health.

This clonotype occurred a few times. The chain has TRBV12-3 or TRBV12-4 and TRBJ1-6; D is possibly TRBD1 (5 bases). The CDR3 is made up of 16 amino acids. Trimming removed 4 bases from V and 0 bases from J, with 10 bases in between. For the CDR3, the DNA is TGTGCCAGCAGTTATGACAGTAGCTCCTATAATTCACCCCTCCACTTT. This encodes CASSYDSSSYNSPLHF.

This chain joins TRBV29-1 and TRBJ1-1; no clear D. The V and J ends lost 7 bases and 6 bases respectively, with 15 bases between them. Germline V gene sequence: CDR1 SQVTM, CDR2 ANQGSEA. This CDR3 has 12 residues. The CDR3 DNA reads as TGCAGCGCTAGAAAGGAAGTAGCTGAAGCTTTCTTT. Residues: CSARKEVAEAFF.

The sample holds a few counts of this clonotype. The chain uses TRBV27 and TRBJ1-5, with a tentative D call TRBD1 (6 bases). The V end lost 8 bases, the J end lost 7 bases, and 15 bases lay between the germline ends. The length of the CDR3 is 13 residues. Germline values: CDR1 MNHEY, CDR2 SMNVEV (reference sequence). The CDR3 region has the DNA TGTGCCAGCGGTCTACTAGGACAGCAGCCCCAGCATTTT. It translates to CASGLLGQQPQHF.

In its sample, this clonotype was seen a few times. V and J are TRBV3-1 and TRBJ2-7, with D tentatively TRBD2 (5 bases). CDR3 length equals 14 residues. The V end lost 6 bases, the J end lost 4 bases, and 16 bases lay between the germline ends. Germline values: CDR1 LGHDT, CDR2 YNNKEL (reference sequence). CDR3 region: CASSLRASIYEQYF. In DNA form, the CDR3 reads TGTGCCAGCAGTTTGAGGGCCTCCATTTACGAGCAGTACTTC.

This clonotype was counted between two and nine times. CDR3 sequence (DNA): TGTGCCAGCAGCCCCGGGGATCGGGTGACTGAAGCTTTCTTT. Protein sequence: CASSPGDRVTEAFF. This chain connects TRBV4-2 to TRBJ1-1, with unresolved D. In germline, CDR1 is LGHNA, CDR2 YNFKEQ. The ends were cut back, 4 bases at V and 5 bases at J, with 14 bases in the middle. There are 14 residues in the CDR3.

This clonotype appeared once. The V and J genes are TRBV5-5 and TRBJ2-5; TRBD2 is a possible D gene (5 bases). Germline V CDR1 and CDR2: SGHKS, YYEKEE (reference sequence). Trimming removed 0 bases from V and 3 bases from J, with 12 bases in between. CDR3 size: 15 residues. CDR3 nucleotide sequence: TGTGCCAGCAGCTTGGATCTGGACTGGAAAGAGACCCAGTACTTC. Its translation: CASSLDLDWKETQYF.

This clonotype occurred a few times. V is TRBV6-5 and J is TRBJ2-2; D may be TRBD2 (6 bases). Trimming cost V 5 bases and J 5 bases, with 15 bases left between them. This CDR3 spans 15 amino acids. The germline gives CDR1 MNHEY, CDR2 SVGAGI. CDR3 coding DNA: TGTGCCAGCAGTCCGACCCGGGGAGGTACCGGGGAGCTGTTTTTT. Translated: CASSPTRGGTGELFF.

The table lists this clonotype with a few counts. This sequence joins TRBV5-1 and TRBJ2-1; 7 bases agree with TRBD2. The CDR3 contains 15 residues. Trimming at V came to 0 bases and at J to 4 bases, leaving 4 bases not matched to a gene. CDR1 SGHRS and CDR2 YFSETQ come from the germline V gene. The CDR3 bases are TGCGCCAGCAGCTTGGATAGCGGGTTATACAATGAGCAGTTCTTC. Translation: CASSLDSGLYNEQFF.

As DNA, the CDR3 is TGTGCCAGCAGGATTATAGGGGGAGACGGCACAGATACGCAGTATTTT. Protein product: CASRIIGGDGTDTQYF. The rearrangement links TRBV7-8 to TRBJ2-3; tentatively, D is TRBD1 (6 bases). The CDR3 is made up of 16 amino acids. CDR1 and CDR2 from the germline V gene are SGHVS and FQNEAQ. Trimming stripped 6 bases from V and 1 base from J, with 17 bases between.

As regards this clonotype: This may come from a read error, since a much larger clone is one base off. J is TRBJ2-5 and V is TRBV4-1, with D perhaps TRBD2 (6 bases). Matching the DNA end better, TRBJ2-7 makes the J call doubtful. The germline CDR1 and CDR2 sequences are MGHRA and YSYEKL. The CDR3 has 16 residues. CDR3 amino acids: CPSSQEVGSGAYEQYF. The CDR3, as DNA: TGCCCCAGCAGCCAAGAGGTTGGGTCGGGGGCCTACGAGCAGTACTTC.

This clonotype was seen many times. The rearrangement joins TRBV12-3 or TRBV12-4 to TRBJ2-5, with TRBD2 matching over 7 bases. This CDR3 comprises 13 residues. The V gene end was trimmed by 5 bases and the J gene end by 2 bases; junction bases not matched to a gene: 2. CDR3 DNA sequence: TGTGCCAGCAGTCCAGCGGGGCAAGAGACCCAGTACTTC. Protein product: CASSPAGQETQYF.

The rearrangement uses TRBV28 and TRBJ1-2; 8 bases agree with TRBD1. Per germline, CDR1 MDHEN and CDR2 SYDVKM. V lost 6 bases, J lost 5 bases, and 17 bases stayed unmatched. This CDR3 is built from 17 residues. CDR3 in amino acids: CASRPTGAPSAEYGYTF. For the CDR3, the DNA is TGTGCCAGCAGGCCGACAGGGGCACCGAGCGCTGAATATGGCTACACCTTC.

This chain joins TRBV12-3 or TRBV12-4 and TRBJ1-1, with unresolved D. The CDR3 contains 11 residues. The V gene lost 6 bases and the J gene lost 11 bases, with 13 bases spanning the gap. The CDR3 DNA sequence: TGTGCCAGCAGCCGCCCCCCTGGGGCTTTCTTT. This codes for CASSRPPGAFF.

This chain links TRBV20-1 with TRBJ2-5; 11 nucleotides align to TRBD2. The J call may be incorrect, as the DNA end agrees better with TRBJ2-1. Germline values: CDR1 DFQATT, CDR2 SNEGSKA (reference sequence). This CDR3 is 15 amino acids long. This CDR3 reads CSARDSGRAGNEQFF. The CDR3 nucleotides read TGCAGTGCTAGGGATAGCGGGAGGGCTGGGAATGAGCAGTTCTTC.

CDR3 residues: CSTGTSVSYEQYF. CDR3 coding DNA: TGCAGCACCGGGACATCCGTATCCTACGAGCAGTACTTC. V and J are TRBV29-1 and TRBJ2-7; TRBD1 is a possible D gene (6 bases). This CDR3 is 13 amino acids long. Trimming stripped 8 bases from V and 1 base from J, with 15 bases between. In germline, CDR1 is SQVTM, CDR2 ANQGSEA.

To note about this clonotype: The CDR3 ends on some other residue instead of the conserved phenylalanine or tryptophan, so this is likely a read error. Because the CDR3's place on the DNA is in doubt, the DNA is left out and the CDR3 is given as listed by TCRdb. The chain recombines TRBV7-9 with TRBJ2-3; the table assigns TRBD2, which was not confirmed against the DNA. The CDR3 has 13 residues if both end residues are counted. Per the germline V gene, CDR1 is SEHNR and CDR2 is FQNEAQ (reference sequence). CDR3: CASSLTLPDSGVV.

This clonotype was observed at least ten times. DNA of the CDR3: TGTGCCACCAGAGCGGGAAGCTCCTACAATGAGCAGTTCTTC. It codes for CATRAGSSYNEQFF. The J gene is TRBJ2-1, the V gene TRBV24-1; 7 nucleotides agree with TRBD2. The CDR3 is 14 residues long. Germline V gene lookup returns CDR1 KGHDR and CDR2 SFDVKD. The J segment lost 0 bases and the V segment lost 7 bases, leaving 2 bases of the junction unmatched.

The chain is built from TRBV29-1 and TRBJ2-5; D may be TRBD1 (6 bases). The CDR3 is made up of 12 amino acids. V lost 6 bases to trimming and J lost 5 bases, with 13 bases between them. Germline V CDR1 and CDR2: SQVTM, ANQGSEA. CDR3 nucleotide sequence: TGCAGCGTACAGGGCGTATTGGAGACCCAGTACTTC. It encodes CSVQGVLETQYF.

This clonotype was counted between two and nine times. This chain links TRBV28 with TRBJ1-4; possible D gene TRBD1, 6 bases. The germline gives CDR1 MDHEN, CDR2 SYDVKM. V was trimmed by 5 bases and J by 4 bases, leaving 17 bases between them. The CDR3 has 16 residues. CDR3 DNA: TGTGCCAGCAGTAGGACAGAGGGCCGTCTTAATGAAAAACTGTTTTTT. This encodes CASSRTEGRLNEKLFF. Supplemented by reference TRBV28 and TRBJ1-4, the full variable domain reads DVKVTQSSRYLVKRTGEKVFLECVQDMDHENMFWYRQDPGLGLRLIYFSYDVKMKEKGDIPEGYSVSREKKERFSLILESASTNQTSMYLCASSRTEGRLNEKLFFGSGTQLSVL.

The chain carries TRBV12-3 or TRBV12-4 and TRBJ2-2; 10 nucleotides match TRBD2. CDR3 length: 14 amino acids. J gave up 8 bases and V 1 base, and 1 base lay outside the gene matches. The CDR3 nucleotides read TGTGCCAGCAGTTTAGGGGGACTAGCGGGGGAGCTGTTTTTT. This gives the protein CASSLGGLAGELFF.

The chain combines TRBV12-3 or TRBV12-4 with TRBJ1-5; D might be TRBD1 (6 bases). This CDR3 comprises 14 residues. Trimming shortened V by 4 bases and J by 2 bases, and 9 bases separated the two germline ends. This CDR3 is CASSSGDGNQPQHF. For the CDR3, the DNA is TGTGCCAGCAGTTCAGGGGACGGCAATCAGCCCCAGCATTTT.

This clonotype has just a few counts. An end of the junction does not agree with germline; a read error may underlie this. V gene TRBV3-1 combines with J gene TRBJ1-1, with D hard to call. CDR3 length: 13 amino acids. From germline, CDR1 is LGHDT and CDR2 YNNKEL (reference sequence). For the CDR3, the DNA is TGTGCCAGCAACCAACGGGGAGACACTGAAGCTTTCTTT. Residues: CASNQRGDTEAFF.

This clonotype is deemed medium-sized (0.01 to 0.1%). The rearrangement uses TRBV28 and TRBJ2-7, with 9 bases matching TRBD1. The CDR3 has 15 residues. Germline CDR1 reads MDHEN; CDR2 reads SYDVKM. Losses at the gene ends were 6 bases for V and 5 bases for J; bases not matched to a gene: 11. The CDR3 here is CASSSWGTGNHEQYF. For the CDR3, the DNA is TGTGCCAGCAGCTCATGGGGGACAGGGAATCACGAGCAGTACTTC.

The chain carries TRBV20-1 and TRBJ2-4, with 10 positions matching TRBD2. J was trimmed by 3 bases and V by 6 bases; bases with no gene match: 5. CDR1 and CDR2 (germline): DFQATT, SNEGSKA (reference sequence). CDR3 length: 14 residues. This CDR3 is CSARTSGDKNIQYF. CDR3 DNA: TGCAGTGCCCGGACTAGCGGAGACAAAAACATTCAGTACTTC.

The chain employs TRBV7-2 and TRBJ2-3; 9 positions match TRBD2. J gave up 3 bases and V 5 bases, and 12 bases lay outside the gene matches. The CDR3 totals 17 residues. Germline CDR1 is SGHTA and CDR2 is FQGNSA. The CDR3 coding sequence is TGTGCCAGCAGCGTCCCCGTAGCGGGAGAGGAAACAGATACGCAGTATTTT. It yields the protein CASSVPVAGEETDTQYF.

This clonotype turned up a few times. The chain recombines TRBV10-3 with TRBJ2-7, with TRBD1 matching 7 bases. The V gene's germline CDR1 is ENHRY and CDR2 SYGVKD. CDR3 length: 14 amino acids. J lost 4 bases, V lost 6 bases, and 9 bases had no gene match. The CDR3 DNA sequence: TGTGCCATCAGCGAACGACAGGGCCCTTACGAGCAGTACTTC. This encodes CAISERQGPYEQYF.